This T cell receptor (beta chain) was identified in a study of control samples from healthy donors and cancer patients. Sequencing used immunoSEQ multiplex PCR; TCRdb keeps in-frame clones, though not all of them. This sample carries 64,000 or so clones, under 95% of them seen once, and the ten largest clones take approximately 1.5%. Trimming cost V 2 bases and J 1 base, with 6 bases left between them. Germline CDR1 SGHDN, CDR2 FVKESK. The CDR3 runs 14 residues. The sample was PBMCs. The chain joins TRBV14 to TRBJ2-1; D gene unclear. This TCR came from a middle-aged man with colorectal cancer. The DNA for the CDR3 is TGTGCCAGCAGCCAACTAGTGTCCTACAATGAGCAGTTCTTC. Encoded protein: CASSQLVSYNEQFF.